This is a list of T cell receptor beta chains from one sample in a study of beta chain features in type 1 diabetes. The assay was immunoSEQ multiplex PCR, and TCRdb's table has in-frame clones only and misses some. The sample carries tens of thousands of clones, about a third recorded once. Sequences were obtained from stem cell memory CD4+ T cells from blood. These receptors were obtained from a woman between 18 and 29 years old in good health. Each CDR3 is given with its conserved first and last residue. A D gene is named only where the DNA matches it firmly. Expanded clones are given a class, and other clones once, few, many or no size at all.

J,V,size,D,DNA,CDR3
TRBJ1-2,TRBV6-5,.,TRBD1,TGTGCCAGCAGCCGGACAGGGGGCGAGGGTGGCTACACCTTC,CASSRTGGEGGYTF
TRBJ1-4,TRBV30,.,TRBD1,TGTGCCTGGACCGGCCCAGAGAGGGGGCGGACTAATGAAAAACTGTTTTTT,CAWTGPERGRTNEKLFF
TRBJ2-1,TRBV2,few,.,TGTGCCCGCGGAGTAGTATACAATGAGCAGTTCTTC,CARGVVYNEQFF
TRBJ1-5,TRBV15,.,TRBD1,TGTGCCACCAGCAGGATGACAGGGGGTAATGGGCAGCCCCAGCATTTT,CATSRMTGGNGQPQHF
TRBJ1-4,TRBV7-8,few,.,TGTGCCAGCAGTTCGGGACAATATGAAAAACTGTTTTTT,CASSSGQYEKLFF
TRBJ2-5,TRBV7-2,.,.,TGTGCCAGCAGCGGAAGACGTGCGGGTCCAGCGAGGACCCAGTACTTC,CASSGRRAGPARTQYF
TRBJ1-4,TRBV28,.,.,TGTGCCAGCAGTTCACACCTTCCGGGGGTCACGTTTTTT,CASSSHLPGVTFF
TRBJ2-5,TRBV30,.,TRBD1,TGTGCCTGGAGTGTCCTGGCAGGGGGAGAGACCCAGTACTTC,CAWSVLAGGETQYF
TRBJ1-2,TRBV20-1,.,.,TGCAGTGCTAGACCCGACTCCGGCTACACCTTC,CSARPDSGYTF
TRBJ1-4,TRBV7-8,.,.,TGTGCCAGCAGCTTGGGACAAGCAACTAATGAAAAACTGTTTTTT,CASSLGQATNEKLFF
TRBJ2-5,TRBV7-2,.,TRBD2,TGTGCCAGCAGCTTACTCGGCGGGGGTCCTCAAGAGACCCAGTACTTC,CASSLLGGGPQETQYF
TRBJ2-5,TRBV5-1,.,TRBD1,TGCGCCAGCAACCAGGGCTCGGGACAGGGAGAGACCCAGTACTTC,CASNQGSGQGETQYF
TRBJ2-2,TRBV5-1,.,.,TGCGCCAGCAGCTTAGTTTCGGGTCCGGCGGGCACCGGGGAGCTGTTTTTT,CASSLVSGPAGTGELFF
TRBJ2-1,TRBV12-5,.,TRBD2,TGTGCTAGTGGTTTGGGGCTAGCGGGGAGTTACAATGAGCAGTTCTTC,CASGLGLAGSYNEQFF
TRBJ2-5,TRBV5-1,.,.,TGCGCCAGCAGCTTGGAAGGGGGACGGGTAGGAGAGACCCAGTACTTC,CASSLEGGRVGETQYF
TRBJ2-5,TRBV4-1,.,.,TGCGCCAGCAGCCAAGTTGGGTTTGGGGCCTTAGAGACCCAGTACTTC,CASSQVGFGALETQYF
TRBJ2-3,TRBV7-2,.,TRBD2,TGTGCCAGCAGCCCAACCCGGGGGGGCGGGGGCCGCACAGATACGCAGTATTTT,CASSPTRGGGGRTDTQYF
TRBJ2-2,TRBV19,.,.,TGTGCCAGTAAAAACTTGGAGGGGAACACCGGGGAGCTGTTTTTT,CASKNLEGNTGELFF
TRBJ1-5,TRBV19,.,TRBD1,TGTGCCAGTAGTGCCACAGGGGGCAATCAGCCCCAGCATTTT,CASSATGGNQPQHF
TRBJ2-5,TRBV7-2,few,TRBD2,TGTGCCAGCAGCTTAGCCCGCGGGGGGCAACAAGAGACCCAGTACTTC,CASSLARGGQQETQYF